This T cell receptor beta chain derives from a study of CD8 T cells in ankylosing spondylitis. With regard to this clonotype: The target antigen is unknown.

Notes on the study in general: Within ankylosing spondylitis blood, a TCR beta motif made up of roughly eight highly homologous variants appeared to be characteristic.

Each CDR3 protein gets one entry after TCRdb re-called the 5' RACE reads with MiXCR. The data show over 450,000 distinct CDR3 sequences, roughly 13% seen once. The receptor was derived from a male donor with ankylosing spondylitis. Sequencing was performed on blood, either unsorted or a sorted T cell fraction (not recorded which).

In nucleotides, the CDR3 is TGTGCCAGCAGTTCCAGGGAACATGGGTGGAGAGAGACCCAGTACTTC. Residues: CASSSREHGWRETQYF. The V call is TRBV12-3 or TRBV12-4, the J call TRBJ2-5; D possibly corresponds to TRBD1 (5 bases). Trimming pared 4 bases from V and 4 bases from J, leaving 19 bases between. CDR3 size: 16 residues.